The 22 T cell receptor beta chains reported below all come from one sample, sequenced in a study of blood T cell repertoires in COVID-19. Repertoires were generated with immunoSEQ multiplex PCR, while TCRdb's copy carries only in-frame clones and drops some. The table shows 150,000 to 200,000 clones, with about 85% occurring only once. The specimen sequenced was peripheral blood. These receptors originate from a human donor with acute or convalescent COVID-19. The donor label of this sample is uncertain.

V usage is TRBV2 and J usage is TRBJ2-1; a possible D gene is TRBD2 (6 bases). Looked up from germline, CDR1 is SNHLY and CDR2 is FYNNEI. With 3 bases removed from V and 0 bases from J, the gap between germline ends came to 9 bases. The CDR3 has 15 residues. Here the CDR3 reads CASSDNGGSYNEQFF. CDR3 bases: TGTGCCAGCAGTGACAACGGGGGCTCCTACAATGAGCAGTTCTTC.

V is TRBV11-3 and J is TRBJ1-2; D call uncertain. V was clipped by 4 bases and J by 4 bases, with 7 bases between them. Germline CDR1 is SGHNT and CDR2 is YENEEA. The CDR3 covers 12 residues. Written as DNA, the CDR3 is TGTGCCAGCAGCTCCCCGGGCTATGGCTACACCTTC. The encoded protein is CASSSPGYGYTF.

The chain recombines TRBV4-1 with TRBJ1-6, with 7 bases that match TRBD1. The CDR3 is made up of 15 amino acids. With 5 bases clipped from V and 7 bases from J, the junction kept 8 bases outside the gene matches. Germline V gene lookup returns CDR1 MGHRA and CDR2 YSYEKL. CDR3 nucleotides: TGCGCCAGCAGCGATCGACAGGGCCTGAATTCACCCCTCCACTTT. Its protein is CASSDRQGLNSPLHF.

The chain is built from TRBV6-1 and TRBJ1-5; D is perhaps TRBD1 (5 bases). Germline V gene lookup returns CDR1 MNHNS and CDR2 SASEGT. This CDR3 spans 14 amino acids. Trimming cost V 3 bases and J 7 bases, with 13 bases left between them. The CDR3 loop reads CASSEGQGIQPQHF. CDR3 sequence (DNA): TGTGCCAGCAGTGAGGGGCAGGGTATCCAGCCCCAGCATTTT.

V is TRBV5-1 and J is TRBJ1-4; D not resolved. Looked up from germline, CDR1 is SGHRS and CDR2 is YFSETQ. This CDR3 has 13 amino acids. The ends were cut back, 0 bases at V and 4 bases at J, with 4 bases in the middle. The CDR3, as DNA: TGCGCCAGCAGCTTGGCGGGTAATGAAAAACTGTTTTTT. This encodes CASSLAGNEKLFF.

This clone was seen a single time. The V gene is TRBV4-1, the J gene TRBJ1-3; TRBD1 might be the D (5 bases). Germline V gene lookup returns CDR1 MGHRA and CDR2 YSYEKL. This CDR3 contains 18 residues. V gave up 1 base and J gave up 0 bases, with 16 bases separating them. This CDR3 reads CASSQGGEATVSGNTIYF. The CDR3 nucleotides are TGCGCCAGCAGCCAAGGGGGCGAAGCGACCGTCTCTGGAAACACCATATATTTT.

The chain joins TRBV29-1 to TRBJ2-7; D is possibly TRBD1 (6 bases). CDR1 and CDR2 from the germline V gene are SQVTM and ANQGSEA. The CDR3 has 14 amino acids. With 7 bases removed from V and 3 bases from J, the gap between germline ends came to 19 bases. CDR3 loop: CSARSGHRDYEQYF. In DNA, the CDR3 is TGCAGCGCCAGGTCGGGACATCGGGACTACGAGCAGTACTTC.

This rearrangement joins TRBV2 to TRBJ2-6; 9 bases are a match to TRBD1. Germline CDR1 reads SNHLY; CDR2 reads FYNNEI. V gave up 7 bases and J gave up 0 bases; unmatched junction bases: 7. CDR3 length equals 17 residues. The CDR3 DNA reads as TGTGCCAGCACGCGGGACAGGGCGACCTCTGGGGCCAACGTCCTGACTTTC. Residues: CASTRDRATSGANVLTF.

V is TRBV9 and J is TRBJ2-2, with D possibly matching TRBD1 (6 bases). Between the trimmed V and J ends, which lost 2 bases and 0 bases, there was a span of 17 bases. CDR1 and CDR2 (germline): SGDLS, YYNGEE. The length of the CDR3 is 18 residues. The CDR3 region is CASSVSYRRGSNTGELFF. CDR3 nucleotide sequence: TGTGCCAGCAGCGTTTCTTACCGCAGGGGATCGAACACCGGGGAGCTGTTTTTT.

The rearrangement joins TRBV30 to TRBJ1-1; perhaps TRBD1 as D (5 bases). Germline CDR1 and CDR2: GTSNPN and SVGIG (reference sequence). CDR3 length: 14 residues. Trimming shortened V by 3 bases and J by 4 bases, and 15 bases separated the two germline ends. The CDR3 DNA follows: TGTGCCTGGAGCACAGGCAGGGTGGGCACTGAAGCTTTCTTT. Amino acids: CAWSTGRVGTEAFF.

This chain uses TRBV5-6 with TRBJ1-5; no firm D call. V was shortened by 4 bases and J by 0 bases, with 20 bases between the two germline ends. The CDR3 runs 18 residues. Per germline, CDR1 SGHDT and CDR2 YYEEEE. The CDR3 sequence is CASSDILKWVSSNQPQHF. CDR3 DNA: TGTGCCAGCAGCGACATTTTAAAGTGGGTATCTAGCAATCAGCCCCAGCATTTT.

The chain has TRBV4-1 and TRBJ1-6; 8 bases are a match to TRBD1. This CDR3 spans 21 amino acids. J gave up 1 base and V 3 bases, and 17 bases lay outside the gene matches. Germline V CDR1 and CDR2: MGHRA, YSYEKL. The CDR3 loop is CASSHHPADRGAKSYNSPLHF. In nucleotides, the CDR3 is TGCGCCAGCAGCCACCACCCTGCCGACAGGGGTGCGAAGTCCTATAATTCACCCCTCCACTTT.

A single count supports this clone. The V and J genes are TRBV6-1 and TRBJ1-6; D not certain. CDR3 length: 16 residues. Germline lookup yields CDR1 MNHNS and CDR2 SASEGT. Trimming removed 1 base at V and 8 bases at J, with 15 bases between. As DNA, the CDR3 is TGTGCCAGCAGTGAAGGGGCAGCGGTCTCGTATTCACCCCTCCACTTT. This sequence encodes CASSEGAAVSYSPLHF.

In nucleotides, the CDR3 is TGTGCCTGGAGCCGGCAGGCGGGTTCACCCCTCCACTTT. Translated: CAWSRQAGSPLHF. The rearrangement links TRBV30 to TRBJ1-6; D is ambiguous. V shed 3 bases and J shed 9 bases, with 12 bases lying between them. The CDR3 spans 13 residues. Germline lookup yields CDR1 GTSNPN and CDR2 SVGIG (reference sequence).

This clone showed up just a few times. CDR3 amino acids: CASSLLAGGVSYNEQFF. The DNA of the CDR3 is TGTGCCAGCAGCTTACTTGCGGGGGGGGTCTCCTACAATGAGCAGTTCTTC. This chain connects TRBV7-2 to TRBJ2-1; 9 bases agree with TRBD2. The CDR3 loop spans 17 amino acids. The junction had 5 bases not matched to a gene; V was cut back by 2 bases and J by 0 bases. CDR1 is SGHTA, CDR2 FQGNSA, per germline.

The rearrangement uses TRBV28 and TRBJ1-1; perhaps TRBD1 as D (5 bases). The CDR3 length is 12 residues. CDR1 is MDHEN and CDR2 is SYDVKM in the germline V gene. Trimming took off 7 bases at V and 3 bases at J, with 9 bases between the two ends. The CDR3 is CASTQGYTEAFF. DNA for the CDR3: TGTGCCAGCACCCAGGGATACACTGAAGCTTTCTTT.

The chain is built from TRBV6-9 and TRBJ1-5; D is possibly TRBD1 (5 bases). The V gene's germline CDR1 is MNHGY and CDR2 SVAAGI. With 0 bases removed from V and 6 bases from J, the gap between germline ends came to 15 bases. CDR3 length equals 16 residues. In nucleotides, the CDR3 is TGTGCCAGCAGTTATTCGAAAGGGAATCAGGGTCAGCCCCAGCATTTT. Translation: CASSYSKGNQGQPQHF.

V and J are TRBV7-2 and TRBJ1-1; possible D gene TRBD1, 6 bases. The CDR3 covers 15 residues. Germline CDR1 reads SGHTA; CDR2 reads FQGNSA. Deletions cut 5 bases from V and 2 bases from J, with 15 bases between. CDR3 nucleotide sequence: TGTGCCAGCAGCCGGGACACATACTATAACACTGAAGCTTTCTTT. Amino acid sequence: CASSRDTYYNTEAFF.

The CDR3 here is CASSSRTGFYGYTF. The CDR3 DNA is TGTGCCAGCAGCTCACGCACAGGGTTCTATGGCTACACCTTC. The chain has TRBV7-2 and TRBJ1-2, with D perhaps TRBD1 (6 bases). CDR3 size: 14 residues. Per the germline V gene, CDR1 is SGHTA and CDR2 is FQGNSA. V dropped 4 bases and J dropped 4 bases, with 13 bases sitting between them.

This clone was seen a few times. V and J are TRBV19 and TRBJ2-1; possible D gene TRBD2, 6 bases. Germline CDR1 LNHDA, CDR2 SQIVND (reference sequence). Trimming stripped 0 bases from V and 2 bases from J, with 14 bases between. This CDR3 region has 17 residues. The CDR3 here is CASSIDPRTGAYNEQFF. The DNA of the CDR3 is TGTGCCAGTAGTATAGATCCGAGGACGGGAGCCTACAATGAGCAGTTCTTC.

CDR3 nucleotides: TGTGCCAGCAGCCGGCGGACAGGGGGAATGGATGAGCAGTTCTTC. It specifies CASSRRTGGMDEQFF. V and J are TRBV5-4 and TRBJ2-1, with TRBD1 matching over 10 bases. The CDR3 is made up of 15 amino acids. The V and J ends lost 4 bases and 8 bases, in that order; junction bases with no gene match: 9. Germline V lookup: CDR1 SGHNT, CDR2 YYREEE (reference sequence).

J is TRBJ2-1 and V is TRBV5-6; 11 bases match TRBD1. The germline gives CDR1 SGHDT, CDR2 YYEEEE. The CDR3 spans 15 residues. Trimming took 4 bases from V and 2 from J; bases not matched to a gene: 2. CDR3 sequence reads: CASSKGQGAYNEQFF. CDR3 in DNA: TGTGCCAGCAGCAAGGGACAGGGGGCCTACAATGAGCAGTTCTTC.